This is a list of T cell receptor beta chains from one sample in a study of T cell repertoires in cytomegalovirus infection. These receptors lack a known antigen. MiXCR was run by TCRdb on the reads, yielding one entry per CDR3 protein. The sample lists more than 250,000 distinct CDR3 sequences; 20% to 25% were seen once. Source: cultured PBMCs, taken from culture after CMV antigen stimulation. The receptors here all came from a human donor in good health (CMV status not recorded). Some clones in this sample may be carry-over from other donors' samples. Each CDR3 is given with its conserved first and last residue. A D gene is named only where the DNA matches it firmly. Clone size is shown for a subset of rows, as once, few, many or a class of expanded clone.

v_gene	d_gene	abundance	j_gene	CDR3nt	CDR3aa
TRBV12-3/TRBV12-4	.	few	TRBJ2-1	TGTGCCAGCAGTTTACTATCGCGCAATGAGCAGTTCTTC	CASSLLSRNEQFF
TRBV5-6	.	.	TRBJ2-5	TGTGCCAGCAGCTTGATGTTCCAAGAGACCCAGTACTTC	CASSLMFQETQYF
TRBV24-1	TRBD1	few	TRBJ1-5	TGTGCCACCAGTGATTCCGGACAGGGAGGACCTAAGCTTCAGCCCCAGCATTTT	CATSDSGQGGPKLQPQHF
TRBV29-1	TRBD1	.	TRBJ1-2	TGCAGCGCCATAGACAGGGAATACTATGGCTACACCTTC	CSAIDREYYGYTF
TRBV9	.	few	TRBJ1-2	TGTGCCAGCAGCGTAGCAGCTCAAGGTCCCTATGGCTACACCTTC	CASSVAAQGPYGYTF
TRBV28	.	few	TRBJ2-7	TGTGCCAGCAGTACCCCTAACGAGCAGTACTTC	CASSTPNEQYF
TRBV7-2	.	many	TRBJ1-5	TGTGCCAGCAGCTTAGTTCTGGGGGATCAGCCCCAGCATTTT	CASSLVLGDQPQHF
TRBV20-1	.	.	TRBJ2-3	TGCAGCCTCCAGGCGGACCCCACAGATACGCAGTATTTT	CSLQADPTDTQYF
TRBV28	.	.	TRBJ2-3	TGTGCCAGCACCTCCTCCGGGCGGGATGGCACAGATACGCAGTATTTT	CASTSSGRDGTDTQYF
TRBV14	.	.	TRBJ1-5	TGTGCCAGCAGCGACAGATGGGGTCAGCCCCAGCATTTT	CASSDRWGQPQHF
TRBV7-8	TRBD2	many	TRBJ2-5	TGTGCCAGCAGCTTAGCACGGGGGCGACTAGCGGGCACTGAGACCCAGTACTTC	CASSLARGRLAGTETQYF
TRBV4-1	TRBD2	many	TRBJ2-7	TGCGCCAGCAGCCGAGGGACTAGCGGGTCCTACGAGCAGTACTTC	CASSRGTSGSYEQYF
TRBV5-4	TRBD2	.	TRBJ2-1	TGTGCCAGCAGATCCGGGACTAGACGAGTCAATGAGCAGTTCTTC	CASRSGTRRVNEQFF
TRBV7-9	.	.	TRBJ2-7	TGTGCCAGCAGCTTCTCGGCAGGGGAGGCTAGAGAGAAAACCTACGAGCAGTACTTC	CASSFSAGEAREKTYEQYF
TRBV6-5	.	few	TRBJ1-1	TGTGCCAGCAGTTACGCGCAGGGTTGGCCGACTGAAGCTTTCTTT	CASSYAQGWPTEAFF
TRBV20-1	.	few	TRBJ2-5	TGCGCCCGGGCAGGGTTGGAGACCCAGTACTTC	CARAGLETQYF
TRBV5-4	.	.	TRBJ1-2	TGTGCCAGCAGCTTGGAACAGGGAAGCGGCTACACCTTC	CASSLEQGSGYTF
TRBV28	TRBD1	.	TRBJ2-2	TGTGCCAGCAGTTTAGCAGGGGGCCCACGAGGCACCGGGGAGCTGTTTTTT	CASSLAGGPRGTGELFF
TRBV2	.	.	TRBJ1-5	TGTGCCAGCAGTGCCGGCTACAATCAGCCCCAGCATTTT	CASSAGYNQPQHF
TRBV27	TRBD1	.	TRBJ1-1	TGTGCCAGCAGCCTCAGGGGGTCGACTGAAGCTTTCTTT	CASSLRGSTEAFF
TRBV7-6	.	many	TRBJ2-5	TGTGCCAGCAGCCACCTAGCGCGAGAGGGGTGGATACAAGAGACCCAGTACTTC	CASSHLAREGWIQETQYF
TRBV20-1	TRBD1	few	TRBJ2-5	TGCACCTGGACAGGGGGCCGGCAAGAGACCCAGTACTTC	CTWTGGRQETQYF
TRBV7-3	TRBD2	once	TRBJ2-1	TGTGCCAGCAGCTTAGGAGCTAGCGGGGGTGAGCAGTTCTTC	CASSLGASGGEQFF
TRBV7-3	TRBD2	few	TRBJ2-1	TGTGCCAGCGGCACGGGCACTAGCGGGTGGGTCAATGAGCAGTTCTTC	CASGTGTSGWVNEQFF
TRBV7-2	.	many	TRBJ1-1	TGTGCCAGCAGCTTATACAAGGGGGGTGGCACTGAAGCTTTCTTT	CASSLYKGGGTEAFF
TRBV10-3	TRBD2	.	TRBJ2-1	TGTGCCATCAGTGAGAATCCGGGAGGGGGCAATGAGCAGTTCTTC	CAISENPGGGNEQFF
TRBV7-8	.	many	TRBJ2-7	TGTGCCAGCAGCTTAACCAGGGTCCCCATCTCCTACGAGCAGTACTTC	CASSLTRVPISYEQYF
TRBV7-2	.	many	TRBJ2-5	TGTGCCAGCAGCTTTAATGTGGGTGAGACCCAGTACTTC	CASSFNVGETQYF
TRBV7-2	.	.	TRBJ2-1	TGTGCCAGCAGCTTAGTACCGAGGCGCAATGAGCAGTTCTTC	CASSLVPRRNEQFF
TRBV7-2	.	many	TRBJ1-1	TGTGCCAGCCCGAGGGACGGTAACACTGAAGCTTTCTTT	CASPRDGNTEAFF
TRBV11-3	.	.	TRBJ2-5	TGTGCCAGCAGCTTATATATGCGTCTGGAGACCCAGTACTTC	CASSLYMRLETQYF
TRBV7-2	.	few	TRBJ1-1	TGTGCCAGCAGCTTATCCAGGGGGAACACTGAAGCTTTCTTT	CASSLSRGNTEAFF
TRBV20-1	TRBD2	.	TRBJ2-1	TGCAGTGCTAGAAAATTTCGGACTAGCGGAAACAATGAGCAGTTCTTC	CSARKFRTSGNNEQFF
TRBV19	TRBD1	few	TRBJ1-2	TGTGCCAGTAGGGGACAGGACCCCTTTAACTATGGCTACACCTTC	CASRGQDPFNYGYTF
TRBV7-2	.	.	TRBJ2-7	TGTGCCAGCAGCTTATTTCGATACGAGCAGTACTTC	CASSLFRYEQYF
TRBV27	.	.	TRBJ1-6	TGTGCCAGCCGCCCAACTGACCGTGGCACCTATAATTCACCCCTCCACTTT	CASRPTDRGTYNSPLHF
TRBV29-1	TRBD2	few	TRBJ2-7	TGCAGCGTTGAGGGGGGGGAGGGCTACGAGCAGTACTTC	CSVEGGEGYEQYF
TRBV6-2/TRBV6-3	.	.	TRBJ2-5	TGTGCCAGCGGCAGGGAAGAGACCCAGTACTTC	CASGREETQYF
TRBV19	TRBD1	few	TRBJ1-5	TGTGCCAGTATTAAGGGACAGGATAGCAATCAGCCCCAGCATTTT	CASIKGQDSNQPQHF
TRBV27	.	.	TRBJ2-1	TGTGCCAGCCGGGACCACCACCTCAATGAGCAGTTCTTC	CASRDHHLNEQFF
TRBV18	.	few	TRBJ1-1	TGTGCCAGCTCACCACCGGGGGAACAAACCGAAGCTTTCTTT	CASSPPGEQTEAFF
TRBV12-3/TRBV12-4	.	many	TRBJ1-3	TGTGCCAGCAGTCCCACCCGGAGTTTACGCTCTGGAAACACCATATATTTT	CASSPTRSLRSGNTIYF
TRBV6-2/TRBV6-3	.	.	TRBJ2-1	TGTGCCAGCAGTTCCTCGGGACGTACCCACAATGAGCAGTTCTTC	CASSSSGRTHNEQFF
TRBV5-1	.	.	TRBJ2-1	TGCGCCAGCAGTGGGCAGAATGAGCAGTTCTTC	CASSGQNEQFF
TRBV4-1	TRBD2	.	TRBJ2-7	TGCGCCAGCAGCCACGCGAGCGGGAGTGGTAGCTACGAGCAGTACTTC	CASSHASGSGSYEQYF
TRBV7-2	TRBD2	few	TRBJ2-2	TGTGCCAGCAGCCTATCGGGACTAGCGGGAGCCGTTAACACCGGGGAGCTGTTTTTT	CASSLSGLAGAVNTGELFF
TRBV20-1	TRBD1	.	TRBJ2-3	TGCAGTGTGAGACAGGGTTCCGCAGATACGCAGTATTTT	CSVRQGSADTQYF
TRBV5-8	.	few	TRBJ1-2	TGTGCCAGCAGCCTAGGTGTCGACTATGGCTACACCTTC	CASSLGVDYGYTF
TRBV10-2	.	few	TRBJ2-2	TGCGCCAGCAGTGTAACTGGGGACACCGGGGAGCTGTTTTTT	CASSVTGDTGELFF
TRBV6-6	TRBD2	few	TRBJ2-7	TGTGCCAGTGGTGGAGCGGGAGTAGGCGAGCAGTACTTC	CASGGAGVGEQYF
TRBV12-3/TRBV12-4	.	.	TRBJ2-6	TGTGCCAGCAGTTTCGGGGGCCCTGGGGCCAACGTCCTGACTTTC	CASSFGGPGANVLTF
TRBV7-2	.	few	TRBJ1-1	TGTGCCAGCAGCCCTAAACTCCCGGGAGATATCTTT	CASSPKLPGDIF
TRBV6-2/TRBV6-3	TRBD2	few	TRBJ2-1	TGTGCCAGCAGTTCCGGGACTAGCGGGAGGGCGGGCTACAATGAGCAGTTCTTC	CASSSGTSGRAGYNEQFF